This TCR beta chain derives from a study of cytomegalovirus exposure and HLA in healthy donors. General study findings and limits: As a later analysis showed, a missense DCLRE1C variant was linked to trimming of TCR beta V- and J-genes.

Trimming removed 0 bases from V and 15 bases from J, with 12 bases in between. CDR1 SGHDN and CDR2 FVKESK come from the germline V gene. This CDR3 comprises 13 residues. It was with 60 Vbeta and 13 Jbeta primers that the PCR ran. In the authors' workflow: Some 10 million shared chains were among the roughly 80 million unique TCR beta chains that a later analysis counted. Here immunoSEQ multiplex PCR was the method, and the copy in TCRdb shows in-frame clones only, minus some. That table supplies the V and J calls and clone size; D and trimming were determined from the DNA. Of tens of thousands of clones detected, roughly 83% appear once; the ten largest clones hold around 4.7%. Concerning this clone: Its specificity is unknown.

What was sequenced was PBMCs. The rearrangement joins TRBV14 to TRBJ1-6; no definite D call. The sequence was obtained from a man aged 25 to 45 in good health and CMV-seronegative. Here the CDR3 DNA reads TGTGCCAGCAGCCAAGATTTGAGGGCATTCCTCCACTTT. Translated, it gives CASSQDLRAFLHF.